This entry lists 23 T cell receptor beta chains sequenced from one sample in a study of shared clonotypes between healthy human individuals. Only in-frame clones appear in the TCRdb table, and some are missing; sequencing was by immunoSEQ multiplex PCR. The sample has a few million clones, more than 90% seen once. Sequenced input: naive CD4+ T cells sorted from blood. Subset denoted: CD45RA+ positively selected. These receptor sequences come from a man between 18 and 29 years old in good health.

This clone was observed a few times. The V gene is TRBV11-2, the J gene TRBJ1-6, with D uncertain. There are 13 residues in the CDR3. Trimming took 1 base from V and 11 from J, leaving 9 bases between them. Germline V gene data show CDR1 as SGHAT and CDR2 as FQNNGV. The CDR3 sequence: CASSLVGETPLHF. Here the CDR3 DNA reads TGTGCCAGCAGCTTAGTTGGAGAGACACCCCTCCACTTT.

The chain links TRBV5-1 to TRBJ2-5, with D tentatively TRBD1 (6 bases). Trimming took 0 bases from V and 5 from J, leaving 11 bases between them. Germline assignment: CDR1 SGHRS and CDR2 YFSETQ. This CDR3 region has 14 residues. The DNA of the CDR3 is TGCGCCAGCAGCTTGGGTTCTCAGGGGGAGACCCAGTACTTC. Protein product: CASSLGSQGETQYF.

This rearrangement joins TRBV2 to TRBJ2-3, with 12 nucleotides matching TRBD2. This CDR3 is built from 16 residues. Germline V gene sequence: CDR1 SNHLY, CDR2 FYNNEI. V shed 5 bases and J 3 bases; nucleotides not matched to a gene: 6. The CDR3 region is CASSTTSGRRTDTQYF. CDR3 sequence (DNA): TGTGCCAGCAGTACGACTAGCGGGAGACGAACAGATACGCAGTATTTT. Variable domain in full (rest from reference TRBV2 and TRBJ2-3): EPEVTQTPSHQVTQMGQEVILRCVPISNHLYFYWYRQILGQKVEFLVSFYNNEISEKSEIFDDQFSVERPDGSNFTLKIRSTKLEDSAMYFCASSTTSGRRTDTQYFGPGTRLTVL.

The chain combines TRBV5-4 with TRBJ2-1; no clear D gene. The germline gives CDR1 SGHNT, CDR2 YYREEE (reference sequence). This CDR3 has 13 amino acids. Between the trimmed V and J ends, which lost 0 bases and 9 bases, there was a span of 10 bases. CDR3 in amino acids: CASSLVLNGEQFF. The CDR3 DNA follows: TGTGCCAGCAGCTTGGTGCTAAATGGTGAGCAGTTCTTC.

This sequence joins TRBV2 and TRBJ1-2, with unresolved D. V gave up 7 bases and J gave up 0 bases, with 12 bases separating them. CDR3 length: 14 amino acids. Germline CDR1 is SNHLY and CDR2 is FYNNEI. The CDR3 is CASNKEGANYGYTF. The CDR3 DNA reads TGTGCCAGCAATAAAGAGGGAGCTAACTATGGCTACACCTTC.

The genes are TRBV6-5 and TRBJ1-6; tentative D call: TRBD1 (5 bases). The CDR3 is made up of 14 amino acids. CDR1 and CDR2 (germline): MNHEY, SVGAGI. With 6 bases removed from V and 7 bases from J, the gap between germline ends came to 13 bases. The DNA for the CDR3 is TGTGCCAGCAGATGGCGGGGGGAAAATTCACCCCTCCACTTT. Its protein product is CASRWRGENSPLHF.

The gene calls are TRBV5-1 and TRBJ1-1; D remains ambiguous. Trimming took off 5 bases at V and 0 bases at J, with 8 bases between the two ends. The CDR3 has 13 residues. Germline CDR1 and CDR2: SGHRS and YFSETQ. CDR3 nucleotides: TGCGCCAGCAGGGTAAACATGAACACTGAAGCTTTCTTT. Its protein product is CASRVNMNTEAFF.

The chain carries TRBV11-2 and TRBJ2-3; 8 nucleotides align to TRBD2. V lost 6 bases, J lost 4 bases, and 6 bases stayed unmatched. The length of the CDR3 is 14 residues. CDR1 SGHAT and CDR2 FQNNGV come from the germline V gene. The CDR3 DNA reads TGTGCCAGCAGAAGTACGGGAGGGTCAGATACGCAGTATTTT. Encoded protein: CASRSTGGSDTQYF.

The chain combines TRBV9 with TRBJ2-5; D is perhaps TRBD1 (6 bases). V was trimmed by 3 bases and J by 0 bases, leaving 9 bases between them. The CDR3 has 14 residues. CDR1 SGDLS and CDR2 YYNGEE come from the germline V gene. The CDR3 coding sequence is TGTGCCAGCAGCGCCCAGGGGAACCAAGAGACCCAGTACTTC. This translates into CASSAQGNQETQYF. Full variable domain (outside the CDR3, taken from reference TRBV9 and TRBJ2-5): DSGVTQTPKHLITATGQRVTLRCSPRSGDLSVYWYQQSLDQGLQFLIQYYNGEERAKGNILERFSAQQFPDLHSELNLSSLELGDSALYFCASSAQGNQETQYFGPGTRLLVL.

The chain couples TRBV19 to TRBJ1-5, with D possibly TRBD1 on 5 matching bases. Germline V CDR1 and CDR2: LNHDA, SQIVND (reference sequence). Trimming left V 7 bases short and J 0 bases short, with 13 bases between. CDR3 length equals 15 residues. The CDR3 DNA follows: TGTGCCAGTATTGTGACAGCTTATAGCAATCAGCCCCAGCATTTT. Its protein is CASIVTAYSNQPQHF.

This chain joins TRBV7-6 and TRBJ2-2; 15 bases agree with TRBD2. CDR1 and CDR2 from the germline V gene are SGHVS and FNYEAQ. The CDR3 is 16 residues long. Trimming removed 5 bases from V and 4 bases from J; junction bases left unmatched: 2. In DNA form, the CDR3 reads TGTGCCAGCAGCGCGGGACTAGCGGGGGGCACCGGGGAGCTGTTTTTT. It yields the protein CASSAGLAGGTGELFF.

This sequence joins TRBV4-1 and TRBJ2-7, with TRBD1 identical over 10 bases. This CDR3 has 16 residues. V shed 2 bases and J 2 bases; nucleotides not matched to a gene: 6. Looked up from germline, CDR1 is MGHRA and CDR2 is YSYEKL. The CDR3 here is CASSQLPGQGTYEQYF. The CDR3 DNA follows: TGCGCCAGCAGCCAACTTCCGGGACAGGGGACCTACGAGCAGTACTTC.

V is TRBV10-3 and J is TRBJ2-7, with unresolved D. Looked up from germline, CDR1 is ENHRY and CDR2 is SYGVKD. The length of the CDR3 is 12 residues. V shed 4 bases and J shed 2 bases, with 6 bases lying between them. CDR3 residues: CAISGGPYEQYF. CDR3 nucleotide sequence: TGTGCCATCAGTGGGGGTCCCTACGAGCAGTACTTC.

This CDR3 is CASSKGTYSNQPQHF. As DNA, the CDR3 is TGTGCCAGTAGTAAGGGGACCTATAGCAATCAGCCCCAGCATTTT. The chain recombines TRBV19 with TRBJ1-5; D is perhaps TRBD1 (5 bases). V was clipped by 4 bases and J by 0 bases, with 10 bases between them. Germline-derived CDR1 and CDR2 are LNHDA and SQIVND (reference sequence). This CDR3 has 15 amino acids. Variable domain in full (rest from reference TRBV19 and TRBJ1-5): DGGITQSPKYLFRKEGQNVTLSCEQNLNHDAMYWYRQDPGQGLRLIYYSQIVNDFQKGDIAEGYSVSREKKESFPLTVTSAQKNPTAFYLCASSKGTYSNQPQHFGDGTRLSIL.

The chain uses TRBV7-9 and TRBJ2-5, with 7 nucleotides matching TRBD2. The germline V gene encodes CDR1 SEHNR and CDR2 FQNEAQ (reference sequence). The V segment lost 5 bases and the J segment 5 bases; nucleotides outside the gene matches: 8. This CDR3 spans 14 amino acids. This CDR3 reads CASSRNGGTETQYF. The CDR3 DNA reads TGTGCCAGCAGCCGAAACGGGGGGACGGAGACCCAGTACTTC. Variable domain in full (rest from reference TRBV7-9 and TRBJ2-5): DTGVSQNPRHKITKRGQNVTFRCDPISEHNRLYWYRQTLGQGPEFLTYFQNEAQLEKSRLLSDRFSAERPKGSFSTLEIQRTEQGDSAMYLCASSRNGGTETQYFGPGTRLLVL.

This sequence joins TRBV2 and TRBJ2-5; D remains unclear. CDR1 is SNHLY and CDR2 is FYNNEI in the germline V gene. The CDR3 is 15 amino acids. Trimming took 7 bases from V and 1 from J, leaving 16 bases between them. This CDR3 reads CASTSGVGSQETQYF. CDR3 sequence (DNA): TGTGCCAGCACCAGTGGGGTCGGGTCCCAAGAGACCCAGTACTTC.

The chain joins TRBV5-4 to TRBJ2-1; D ambiguous. The CDR3 is made up of 15 amino acids. V dropped 5 bases and J dropped 0 bases, with 12 bases sitting between them. Looked up from germline, CDR1 is SGHNT and CDR2 is YYREEE (reference sequence). The CDR3: CASSPQLSSYNEQFF. The DNA of the CDR3 is TGTGCCAGCAGTCCGCAGTTGAGCTCCTACAATGAGCAGTTCTTC.

The J gene is TRBJ2-3, the V gene TRBV7-3, with 7 bases identical to TRBD2. Germline loops: CDR1 SGHTA, CDR2 FQGTGA. J lost 5 bases, V lost 5 bases, and 13 bases had no gene match. This CDR3 contains 16 residues. For the CDR3, the DNA is TGTGCCAGCAGCCTCCAAGGGGTAGCGGGTGGAGATACGCAGTATTTT. The encoded protein is CASSLQGVAGGDTQYF.

The chain links TRBV4-3 to TRBJ2-7; D may be TRBD1 (6 bases). The germline V gene encodes CDR1 LGHNA and CDR2 YSLEER. This CDR3 has 15 amino acids. The germline V and J ends were trimmed by 3 bases and 3 bases, with 15 bases remaining between them. The CDR3, as DNA: TGCGCCAGCAGCCACGCCCAAGGGGGATTCTACGAGCAGTACTTC. This translates into CASSHAQGGFYEQYF.

This chain joins TRBV2 and TRBJ1-3, with D maybe TRBD1 (5 bases). Germline V lookup: CDR1 SNHLY, CDR2 FYNNEI. The CDR3 totals 17 residues. The V end was cut by 5 bases, the J end by 4 bases, with 21 bases between. In DNA, the CDR3 is TGTGCCAGCAGTTCGGGACTAACCTTCGGATTAGGAAACACCATATATTTT. Translated, it gives CASSSGLTFGLGNTIYF.

On this clone itself: Other nucleotide sequences from this sample produce the same CDR3. The chain employs TRBV5-1 and TRBJ1-3; TRBD1 matches at 7 bases. CDR3 length: 15 amino acids. V was clipped by 0 bases and J by 2 bases; unmatched bases: 2. Germline CDR1 and CDR2: SGHRS and YFSETQ. CDR3 coding DNA: TGCGCCAGCAGCTTGGCGGGGACAGCTGGAAACACCATATATTTT. Translating gives CASSLAGTAGNTIYF.

The CDR3 loop is CASSGRQGATNEKLFF. The CDR3 nucleotides read TGTGCCAGCAGCGGACGACAGGGGGCTACTAATGAAAAACTGTTTTTT. V and J are TRBV5-6 and TRBJ1-4; TRBD1 matches at 10 bases. The CDR3 length is 16 residues. The germline V gene has CDR1 SGHDT and CDR2 YYEEEE. Trimming at V came to 4 bases and at J to 2 bases, leaving 5 bases not matched to a gene.

The chain employs TRBV9 and TRBJ2-5, with 10 bases identical to TRBD2. This CDR3 is built from 15 residues. CDR1 and CDR2 from the germline V gene are SGDLS and YYNGEE. Trimming at V came to 4 bases and at J to 7 bases, leaving 10 bases not matched to a gene. In DNA form, the CDR3 reads TGTGCCAGCAGCTTTAGACTAGCGGGCTGCTGGACCCAGTACTTC. Amino acid sequence: CASSFRLAGCWTQYF.